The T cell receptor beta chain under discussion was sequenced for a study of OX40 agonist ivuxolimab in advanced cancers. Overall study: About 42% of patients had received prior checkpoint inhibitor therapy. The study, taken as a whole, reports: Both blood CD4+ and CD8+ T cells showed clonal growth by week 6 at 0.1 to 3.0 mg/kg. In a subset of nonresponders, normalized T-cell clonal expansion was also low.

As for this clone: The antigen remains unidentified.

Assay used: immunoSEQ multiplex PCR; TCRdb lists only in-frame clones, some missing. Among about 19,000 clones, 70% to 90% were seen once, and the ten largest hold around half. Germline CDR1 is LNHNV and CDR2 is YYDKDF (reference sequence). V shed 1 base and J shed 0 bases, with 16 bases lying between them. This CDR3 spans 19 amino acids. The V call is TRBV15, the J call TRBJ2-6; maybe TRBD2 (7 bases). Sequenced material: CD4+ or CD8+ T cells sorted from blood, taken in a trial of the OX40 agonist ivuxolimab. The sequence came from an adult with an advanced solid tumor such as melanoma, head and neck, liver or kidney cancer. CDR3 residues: CATSRGTGRASSGANVLTF. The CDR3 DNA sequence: TGTGCCACCAGCAGAGGAACAGGGAGGGCTAGCTCTGGGGCCAACGTCCTGACTTTC.